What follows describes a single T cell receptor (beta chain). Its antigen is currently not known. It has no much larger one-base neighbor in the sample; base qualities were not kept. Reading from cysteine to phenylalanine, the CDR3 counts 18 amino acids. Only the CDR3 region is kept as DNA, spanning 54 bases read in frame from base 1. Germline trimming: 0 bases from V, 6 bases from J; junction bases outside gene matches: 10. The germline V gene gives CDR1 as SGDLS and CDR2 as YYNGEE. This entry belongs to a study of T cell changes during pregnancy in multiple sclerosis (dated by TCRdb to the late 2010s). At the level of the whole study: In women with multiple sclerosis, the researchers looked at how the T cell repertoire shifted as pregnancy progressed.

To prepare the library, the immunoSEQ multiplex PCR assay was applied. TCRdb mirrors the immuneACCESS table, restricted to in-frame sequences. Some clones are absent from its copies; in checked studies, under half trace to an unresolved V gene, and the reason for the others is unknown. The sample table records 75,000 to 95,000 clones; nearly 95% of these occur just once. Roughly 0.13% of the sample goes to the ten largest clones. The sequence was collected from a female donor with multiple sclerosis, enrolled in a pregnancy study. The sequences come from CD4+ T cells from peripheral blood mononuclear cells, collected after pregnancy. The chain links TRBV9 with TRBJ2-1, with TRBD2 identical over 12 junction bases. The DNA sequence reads TGTGCCAGCAGCGTAGCTAGCGGGAGGGCCGAGTACCCCAATGAGCAGTTCTTC. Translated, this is CASSVASGRAEYPNEQFF.